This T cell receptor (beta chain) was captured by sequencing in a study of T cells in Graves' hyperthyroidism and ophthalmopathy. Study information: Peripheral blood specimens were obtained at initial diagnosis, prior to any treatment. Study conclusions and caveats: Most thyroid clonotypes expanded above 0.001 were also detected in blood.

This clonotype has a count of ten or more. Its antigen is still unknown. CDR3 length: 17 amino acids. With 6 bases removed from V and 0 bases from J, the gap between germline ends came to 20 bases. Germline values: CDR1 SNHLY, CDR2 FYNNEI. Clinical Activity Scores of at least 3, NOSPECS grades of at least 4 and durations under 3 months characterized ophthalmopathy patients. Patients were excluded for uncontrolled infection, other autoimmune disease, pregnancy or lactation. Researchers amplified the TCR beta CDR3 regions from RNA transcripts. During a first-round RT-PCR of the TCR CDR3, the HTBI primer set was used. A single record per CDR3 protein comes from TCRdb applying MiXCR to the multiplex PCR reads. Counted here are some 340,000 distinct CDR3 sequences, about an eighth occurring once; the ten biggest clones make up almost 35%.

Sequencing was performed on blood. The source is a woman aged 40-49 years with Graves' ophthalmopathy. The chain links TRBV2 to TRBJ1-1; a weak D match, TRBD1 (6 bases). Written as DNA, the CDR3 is TGTGCCAGCAGCGTATATGACAGGACCTTCATGAACACTGAAGCTTTCTTT. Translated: CASSVYDRTFMNTEAFF.